The entry that follows covers one T cell receptor beta chain sequence. Its matching antigen is unknown. This specimen comes from a study of T cells in localized non-small cell lung cancer. Study findings and constraints: Owing to sequencing of a solitary tumor region, heterogeneity cannot be discounted. Of the tissues analyzed, uninvolved adjacent lung showed maximal T cell clonality, greater than tumor. There were a median roughly 61 of the top 100 tumor clones appearing in adjacent lung. Greater T cell density in blood accompanied longer overall survival.

Method: immunoSEQ multiplex PCR; TCRdb's copy keeps in-frame clones and lacks some. The sample yields some 10,000 clones, about 85% seen once. The sequenced sample was peripheral blood, obtained before any cancer treatment. This TCR came from a male donor older than 55 with stage III lung adenocarcinoma.

CDR3 bases: TGTGCCAGCAGTTACCTGCACAGGGGTAACTATGGCTACACCTTC. It specifies CASSYLHRGNYGYTF. The rearrangement joins TRBV6-6 to TRBJ1-2, with 7 bases identical to TRBD1. Germline V lookup: CDR1 MNHNY, CDR2 SVGAGI (reference sequence). Trimming at V came to 2 bases and at J to 1 base, leaving 4 bases not matched to a gene. The CDR3 runs to 15 residues.